These 5 T cell receptor beta chains share one sample of origin, sequenced in a study of T cells in Graves' hyperthyroidism and ophthalmopathy. Amplification yielded TCR beta CDR3 regions, with RNA transcripts as the source. RT-PCR in the first round (using the HTBI primer set) targeted the TCR CDR3. TCRdb reprocessed the multiplex PCR reads with MiXCR, giving one entry per CDR3 protein. Of 350,000 to 450,000 distinct CDR3 sequences listed, about 14% are singletons. The specimen was blood. The source is a woman in her sixties with Graves' hyperthyroidism.

This clonotype was counted only a few times. The chain couples TRBV19 to TRBJ1-6, with a weak D call TRBD1 (5 bases). Between the trimmed V and J ends, which lost 6 bases and 8 bases, there was a span of 17 bases. This CDR3 is 15 amino acids long. Germline loops: CDR1 LNHDA, CDR2 SQIVND (reference sequence). CDR3 DNA sequence: TGTGCCAGTAGCGAACTGGGCGGGGCGGATTCACCCCTCCACTTT. Translation gives CASSELGGADSPLHF.

This clonotype appeared many times. The CDR3 DNA reads as TGTGCCTGGAGGAGGGTGTATGGCTACACCTTC. Translating it yields CAWRRVYGYTF. The chain recombines TRBV30 with TRBJ1-2; D remains unclear. With 3 bases removed from V and 5 bases from J, the gap between germline ends came to 7 bases. Germline-derived CDR1 and CDR2 are GTSNPN and SVGIG (reference sequence). The CDR3 totals 11 residues.

This clonotype was observed a handful of times. The rearrangement uses TRBV24-1 and TRBJ2-5; 8 bases fit TRBD2. Trimming cost V 0 bases and J 7 bases; bases outside gene matches: 6. The CDR3 consists of 15 residues. CDR1 and CDR2 from the germline V gene are KGHDR and SFDVKD. CDR3: CATSDLSSGIGTQYF. CDR3 DNA sequence: TGTGCCACCAGTGATTTGAGTAGCGGGATTGGGACCCAGTACTTC.

J is TRBJ2-1 and V is TRBV7-6, with D possibly matching TRBD1 (8 bases). Trimming removed 2 bases at V and 4 bases at J, with 21 bases between. The CDR3 has 18 residues. Looked up from germline, CDR1 is SGHVS and CDR2 is FNYEAQ. The CDR3: CASSLTPRQGRGYNEQFF. CDR3 coding DNA: TGTGCCAGCAGCTTAACCCCCCGACAGGGGAGGGGGTACAATGAGCAGTTCTTC. The full variable domain, with the rest looked up from reference TRBV7-6 and TRBJ2-1, is GAGVSQSPRYKVTKRGQDVALRCDPISGHVSLYWYRQALGQGPEFLTYFNYEAQQDKSGLPNDRFSAERPEGSISTLTIQRTEQRDSAMYRCASSLTPRQGRGYNEQFFGPGTRLTVL.

The chain joins TRBV15 to TRBJ1-1; no clear D. V was trimmed by 0 bases and J by 3 bases, leaving 14 bases between them. This CDR3 has 16 residues. Germline V lookup: CDR1 LNHNV, CDR2 YYDKDF (reference sequence). CDR3 amino acids: CATSRDVSEEDTEAFF. The CDR3 region has the DNA TGTGCCACCAGCAGAGATGTATCGGAGGAGGACACTGAAGCTTTCTTT.